A selection of T cell receptor beta chains follows, all from one sample in a study of blood T cell repertoires in COVID-19. Clones were sequenced by immunoSEQ multiplex PCR, and TCRdb holds only the in-frame ones, with some missing. The sample shows about 350,000 clones, roughly 87% of them seen only once. Input material: peripheral blood. These receptor sequences come from a woman aged 55-69 years with COVID-19, enrolled during active disease. The CDR3 runs from the conserved cysteine through the conserved F or W. A D gene is named only where the DNA matches it firmly. Clone size is shown for a subset of rows, as once, few, many or a class of expanded clone.

TRBV7-9	NA	TRBJ2-7	NA	TGTGCCAGCAGCCCCCTAGCGACCGTCAACGAGCAGTACTTC	CASSPLATVNEQYF
TRBV28	NA	TRBJ1-6	NA	TGTGCCAGCAGTTTGGGACACACTAATTCACCCCTCCACTTT	CASSLGHTNSPLHF
TRBV5-1	NA	TRBJ1-1	NA	TGCGCCAGCAGCGAACCTACTGTGAACACTGAAGCTTTCTTT	CASSEPTVNTEAFF
TRBV10-3	few	TRBJ1-2	NA	TGTGCCATCACCGAGGGTCCCATCCCGAGAGGCTACACCTTC	CAITEGPIPRGYTF
TRBV5-6	NA	TRBJ1-2	NA	TGTGCCAGCAGAATGGAGGGGAACTATGGCTACACCTTC	CASRMEGNYGYTF
TRBV18	NA	TRBJ1-5	NA	TGTGCCAGCTCCATCGACAGAAATCAGCCCCAGCATTTT	CASSIDRNQPQHF
TRBV5-1	NA	TRBJ1-2	NA	TGCGCCAGCAGCTTGGGACAGAAGAAGGTCTATGGCTACACCTTC	CASSLGQKKVYGYTF
TRBV5-5	NA	TRBJ2-3	NA	TGTGCCAGCAGGGTGGCAGGGGCCCCCACAGATACGCAGTATTTT	CASRVAGAPTDTQYF
TRBV20-1	NA	TRBJ2-7	TRBD1	TGCAGTGCTAGTCCAGGGGGCATCTACGAGCAGTACTTC	CSASPGGIYEQYF
TRBV28	NA	TRBJ1-5	TRBD1	TGTGCCAGCAGTTCGACAGGGGCCCAGCCCCAGCATTTT	CASSSTGAQPQHF
TRBV19	NA	TRBJ1-5	TRBD1	TGTGCCAGTAGTGGGGGACAGGGGGGTTTGAATCAGCCCCAGCATTTT	CASSGGQGGLNQPQHF
TRBV9	NA	TRBJ1-2	TRBD1	TGTGCCAGCAGCGCCTCCGACAGGGGCGGCTACACCTTC	CASSASDRGGYTF
TRBV19	NA	TRBJ1-2	NA	TGTGCCAGTAGTTGGTCAGCCACCCGAGGGAACTATGGCTACACCTTC	CASSWSATRGNYGYTF
TRBV6-5	NA	TRBJ2-7	TRBD1	TGTGCCAGCAGTTACCGGACAGGGGGCGGGGAGCAGTACTTC	CASSYRTGGGEQYF
TRBV7-6	few	TRBJ2-5	TRBD1	TGTGCCAGCAGCTTAGCCCGGACAGGGGGCTTGGAGACCCAGTACTTC	CASSLARTGGLETQYF
TRBV20-1	NA	TRBJ2-2	TRBD2	TGCAGTGCCAGTCCTCCGGGACTAGCGGGGGGCACCGGGGAGCTGTTTTTT	CSASPPGLAGGTGELFF
TRBV13	NA	TRBJ2-3	TRBD1	TGTGCCAGCAACAAACCGGGGACAACCTTTGGGACAGTTACGCAGTATTTT	CASNKPGTTFGTVTQYF
TRBV5-1	once	TRBJ2-2	NA	TGCGCCAGCAGCTTGTCCCAGGGGCCCACCGGGGAGCTGTTTTTT	CASSLSQGPTGELFF
TRBV6-5	NA	TRBJ2-7	NA	TGTGCCAGCAGCCTCCCAGGGCCGAGCTCCTACGAGCAGTACTTC	CASSLPGPSSYEQYF
TRBV7-9	NA	TRBJ2-2	NA	TGTGCCAGCAGCCGCGGACAGCTGAACACCGGGGAGCTGTTTTTT	CASSRGQLNTGELFF
TRBV14	NA	TRBJ1-2	NA	TGTGCCAGCAGCCAAGGTGCAGGGGTCCGCTATGGCTACACCTTC	CASSQGAGVRYGYTF
TRBV7-9	NA	TRBJ1-1	NA	TGTGCCAGCAGCTTAGGATTGGGGGCGTACACTGAAGCTTTCTTT	CASSLGLGAYTEAFF
TRBV3-1/TRBV3-2	NA	TRBJ1-4	NA	TGTGCCAGCAGCCCCGGGTACGCTGAAAAGCTGTTTTTT	CASSPGYAEKLFF
TRBV6-5	NA	TRBJ1-3	NA	TGTGCCAGCAGTTCGTACGGGGGAAACACCATATATTTT	CASSSYGGNTIYF
TRBV7-8	NA	TRBJ1-3	NA	TGTGCCAGCAGCGGTAGCCCCCTCAGCTCTGGAAACACCATATATTTT	CASSGSPLSSGNTIYF
TRBV21-1	NA	TRBJ2-7	NA	TGTGCCAGCAGCAAAGATAAGGAGGACGAGCAGTACTTC	CASSKDKEDEQYF
TRBV25-1	NA	TRBJ1-2	NA	TGTGCCAGCAATTTAAGGGGTGGCTACACCTTC	CASNLRGGYTF
TRBV2	once	TRBJ1-5	NA	TGTGCCAGTAACAGGGATGGTCAGCCCCAGCATTTT	CASNRDGQPQHF
TRBV4-1	NA	TRBJ1-1	TRBD1	TGCGCCAGCAGCCAAGCTGCAGGGGGAGGTACTGAAGCTTTCTTT	CASSQAAGGGTEAFF
TRBV18	NA	TRBJ2-7	NA	TGTGCCAGCTCACCTCCGAGTCTCTACGAGCAGTACTTC	CASSPPSLYEQYF
TRBV3-1/TRBV3-2	NA	TRBJ1-1	NA	TGTGCCAGCAGCCTATTTTCCGGGGAAGCTTTCTTT	CASSLFSGEAFF
TRBV19	NA	TRBJ1-1	TRBD1	TGTGCCAGTATCGGCAGGGGGGTGAGGGCTGAAGCTTTCTTT	CASIGRGVRAEAFF
TRBV12-3/TRBV12-4	NA	TRBJ1-5	TRBD1	TGTGCCAGCAGTCGACAGGGGCATCAGCCCCAGCATTTT	CASSRQGHQPQHF
TRBV9	NA	TRBJ2-3	NA	TGTGCCAGCAGCGCAACTCTGGCCGGGACACAACGCACAGATACGCAGTATTTT	CASSATLAGTQRTDTQYF
TRBV5-4	NA	TRBJ2-7	NA	TGTGCCAGCACGAGGGATCTGGGCTCCTACGAGCAGTACTTC	CASTRDLGSYEQYF
TRBV18	NA	TRBJ1-2	TRBD1	TGTGCCAGCTCACCTACAGGGGCGATAAACTATGGCTACACCTTC	CASSPTGAINYGYTF
TRBV6-5	NA	TRBJ1-5	NA	TGTGCCAGCAGTTACTCCGCGGGGAGAGAGCAGCCCCAGCATTTT	CASSYSAGREQPQHF
TRBV9	once	TRBJ2-3	NA	TGTGCCAGCAGCGCCGCCCCCGGGGGAGGAGATACGCAGTATTTT	CASSAAPGGGDTQYF
TRBV5-4	NA	TRBJ2-4	TRBD2	TGTGCCAGCAGCGAACGGACTAGCGGGGGGAACATTCAGTACTTC	CASSERTSGGNIQYF
TRBV19	NA	TRBJ1-5	NA	TGTGCCAGTAGTATAGCAGGCCCCTTGAATCAGCCCCAGCATTTT	CASSIAGPLNQPQHF
TRBV18	NA	TRBJ2-7	NA	TGTGCCAGCTCACCGCGCTCCTACGAGCAGTACTTC	CASSPRSYEQYF
TRBV5-1	once	TRBJ2-3	NA	TGCGCCACCAAGCAGGGGGGCGTGACAGATACGCAGTATTTT	CATKQGGVTDTQYF
TRBV7-3	NA	TRBJ1-1	TRBD1	TGTGCCAGCAGCCAGGGACAGATGAACACTGAAGCTTTCTTT	CASSQGQMNTEAFF
TRBV5-1	NA	TRBJ2-1	NA	TGCGCCAGCAGAGTGAGCGTCTCCTACAATGAGCAGTTCTTC	CASRVSVSYNEQFF
TRBV11-2	NA	TRBJ1-2	NA	TGTGCCAGCAGCGACAGCCGCTATGGCTACACCTTC	CASSDSRYGYTF
TRBV5-1	once	TRBJ2-5	NA	TGCGCCAGCAGCTTAAACACAGGTTGGGAGACCCAGTACTTC	CASSLNTGWETQYF
TRBV2	NA	TRBJ1-1	NA	TGTGCCAGCAGTGAAGAGCAGGGGCCCTATGAAGCTTTCTTT	CASSEEQGPYEAFF
TRBV5-1	NA	TRBJ1-3	NA	TGCGCCAGCAGCCTCGGGACACCTGGAAACACCATATATTTT	CASSLGTPGNTIYF
TRBV19	NA	TRBJ2-1	NA	TGTGCCAGTAGTAAGAGCTCCTACAATGAGCAGTTCTTC	CASSKSSYNEQFF
TRBV7-3	NA	TRBJ2-3	TRBD2	TGTGCCAGCAGCTCCTCGGGACTAATGGCAGATACGCAGTATTTT	CASSSSGLMADTQYF
TRBV7-9	NA	TRBJ2-3	TRBD1	TGTGCCAGCAGCCCGGGACAGGGGACAGATACGCAGTATTTT	CASSPGQGTDTQYF
TRBV2	many	TRBJ1-5	TRBD1	TGTGCCAGCAGGGCGACAGGGTATCAGCCCCAGCATTTT	CASRATGYQPQHF
TRBV30	NA	TRBJ2-7	NA	TGTGCCTGGAGTTTTGGCAGATTCTACGAGCAGTACTTC	CAWSFGRFYEQYF
TRBV30	NA	TRBJ1-5	NA	TGTGCCTGGAGTGGTGGAGGGGAACAGCCCCAGCATTTT	CAWSGGGEQPQHF
TRBV6-2/TRBV6-3	NA	TRBJ2-2	TRBD2	TGTGCCAGCAGTTACTGGCTAGCGGGGGGTCATAACACCGGGGAGCTGTTTTTT	CASSYWLAGGHNTGELFF